Following are 14 T cell receptor beta chains from one sample sequenced in a study of blood T cell repertoires in COVID-19. TCRdb's table, derived via immunoSEQ multiplex PCR, lists solely in-frame clones and lacks some. The sample contains fewer than 300,000 clones, 80% to 95% of which appear only once. Sequenced input: peripheral blood. These receptors were obtained from a woman in her 30s with COVID-19, enrolled during active disease.

This chain uses TRBV2 with TRBJ1-6; no definite D call. The germline gives CDR1 SNHLY, CDR2 FYNNEI. V lost 6 bases to trimming and J lost 9 bases, with 6 bases between them. The CDR3 extends over 11 amino acids. In DNA, the CDR3 is TGTGCCAGCAGCTCCAGTTCACCCCTCCACTTT. It specifies CASSSSSPLHF.

The chain is built from TRBV3-1 (or the pseudogene TRBV3-2) and TRBJ1-3; possible D gene TRBD1, 5 bases. The CDR3 sequence is 17 residues long. Germline V gene lookup returns CDR1 LGHDT and CDR2 YNNKEL (reference sequence). V shed 0 bases and J shed 0 bases, with 12 bases lying between them. CDR3 DNA: TGTGCCAGCAGCCAAGAGGGCGGGGCGAGCTCTGGAAACACCATATATTTT. It encodes CASSQEGGASSGNTIYF.

The rearrangement uses TRBV24-1 and TRBJ2-1; TRBD1 matches 9 bases. V gave up 4 bases and J gave up 10 bases; unmatched junction bases: 13. CDR1 is KGHDR, CDR2 SFDVKD, per germline. The CDR3 extends over 16 amino acids. CDR3 in DNA: TGTGCCACCAGTGACCCAAGCACCCGGACAGGGGAGGAGCAGTTCTTC. Protein product: CATSDPSTRTGEEQFF.

The CDR3 region is CAISESDRGGTEQYF. The CDR3 coding sequence is TGTGCCATCAGTGAGTCGGACCGGGGGGGGACCGAGCAGTACTTC. The chain recombines TRBV10-3 with TRBJ2-7, with 8 bases that match TRBD2. CDR1 and CDR2 from the germline V gene are ENHRY and SYGVKD. The length of the CDR3 is 15 residues. V lost 0 bases to trimming and J lost 6 bases; unmatched junction nucleotides: 7.

The genes are TRBV27 and TRBJ2-2; 9 positions agree with TRBD2. The CDR3 runs to 15 residues. Germline values: CDR1 MNHEY, CDR2 SMNVEV (reference sequence). J lost 9 bases, V lost 4 bases, and 9 bases had no gene match. The CDR3 DNA reads as TGTGCCAGCAGTTCCCCGGATAGCGGGAGAAGGGAGCTGTTTTTT. Residues: CASSSPDSGRRELFF.

The J gene is TRBJ1-4, the V gene TRBV3-1 (or the pseudogene TRBV3-2); D remains ambiguous. The CDR3 loop spans 13 amino acids. The V gene lost 0 bases and the J gene lost 13 bases, with 12 bases spanning the gap. Germline assignment: CDR1 LGHDT and CDR2 YNNKEL (reference sequence). For the CDR3, the DNA is TGTGCCAGCAGCCAAGATCGGGGAGGAGTACTGTTTTTT. This encodes CASSQDRGGVLFF.

Turning to this clone: At one boundary the junction diverges from the germline segment, which might be a read error. The V call is TRBV11-2, the J call TRBJ1-3; 9 nucleotides line up with TRBD1. CDR1 is SGHAT, CDR2 FQNNGV, per germline. The CDR3 sequence is 17 residues long. The CDR3 loop reads CASSLDRLGQGGDTIYF. Here the CDR3 DNA reads TGTGCCAGCAGCTTAGATCGGCTGGGACAGGGTGGAGACACCATATATTTT.

CDR3 amino acids: CSASGHLNTEAFF. The CDR3 nucleotides are TGCAGCGCATCGGGACACTTGAACACTGAAGCTTTCTTT. This sequence joins TRBV29-1 and TRBJ1-1; TRBD1 is a possible D gene (6 bases). The CDR3 spans 13 residues. V was cut by 7 bases and J by 0 bases, with 12 bases left in between. Germline V CDR1 and CDR2: SQVTM, ANQGSEA.

V and J are TRBV30 and TRBJ1-1, with no clear D. The CDR3 contains 16 residues. Germline assignment: CDR1 GTSNPN and CDR2 SVGIG (reference sequence). Trimming took 7 bases from V and 5 from J, leaving 26 bases between them. For the CDR3, the DNA is TGTGCCTTCGACGGGAAAAGTCTGGGAGTTGGGACTGAAGCTTTCTTT. It encodes CAFDGKSLGVGTEAFF.

This clone appeared a single time. V usage is TRBV30 and J usage is TRBJ1-1; D ambiguous. The CDR3 consists of 11 residues. CDR1 and CDR2 (germline): GTSNPN, SVGIG (reference sequence). Trimming left V 5 bases short and J 11 bases short, with 15 bases between. Written as DNA, the CDR3 is TGTGCCTGGGGGAGTGAACGTGCGGCTTTCTTT. Its translation is CAWGSERAAFF.

The V gene is TRBV5-4, the J gene TRBJ2-1, with 8 bases fitting TRBD1. Germline CDR1 reads SGHNT; CDR2 reads YYREEE (reference sequence). The length of the CDR3 is 15 residues. The ends lost 3 bases at V and 5 bases at J; junction bases unmatched: 7. In DNA, the CDR3 is TGTGCCAGCAGCTCCGGACAGGGCTGGGACAATGAGCAGTTCTTC. This gives the protein CASSSGQGWDNEQFF.

V usage is TRBV11-2 and J usage is TRBJ2-1, with TRBD1 as a possible D gene (7 bases). V was clipped by 2 bases and J by 8 bases, with 16 bases between them. The CDR3 totals 15 residues. Germline CDR1 is SGHAT and CDR2 is FQNNGV. DNA for the CDR3: TGTGCCAGCAGCTTACGGCCAGGAGGGGGCGATGAGCAGTTCTTC. Translated: CASSLRPGGGDEQFF.

The genes are TRBV2 and TRBJ2-7; possible D gene TRBD1, 6 bases. Per germline, CDR1 SNHLY and CDR2 FYNNEI. CDR3 length: 15 residues. With 7 bases removed from V and 0 bases from J, the gap between germline ends came to 16 bases. The CDR3: CASTQTGLSSYEQYF. The CDR3 DNA follows: TGTGCCAGCACCCAAACAGGGCTGTCCTCCTACGAGCAGTACTTC.

As DNA, the CDR3 is TGCGCCAGCATTCACCGGGACAGAACTACGAACACCGGGGAGCTGTTTTTT. Translating it yields CASIHRDRTTNTGELFF. V and J are TRBV23-1 and TRBJ2-2; 7 bases align to TRBD1. TRBV23-1 is filed as an ORF, its function uncertain. V shed 7 bases, J shed 0 bases, and the junction held 11 bases outside the gene matches. This CDR3 region has 17 residues.